A single TCR beta chain is shown here with its context. These data come from a study of blood T cell repertoires in COVID-19. Study at large: The analysed material was cDNA or gDNA that came from T cells, B-cell-depleted T cells, or PBMCs.

This CDR3 spans 13 amino acids. Trimming stripped 6 bases from V and 10 bases from J, with 18 bases between. Germline lookup yields CDR1 MNHEY and CDR2 SMNVEV (reference sequence). Patients of the Seattle cohort, enrolled during active infection, were followed longitudinally. Sequencing was performed with immunoSEQ multiplex PCR; in TCRdb, only in-frame clones are kept and a portion is missing. The sample lists 150,000 to 200,000 clones, around 80% occurring once. This chain joins TRBV27 and TRBJ1-1, with TRBD1 as a possible D gene (6 bases). Sequenced material: peripheral blood. This sequence was found in a woman aged 70-85 years with COVID-19, enrolled during active disease. DNA for the CDR3: TGTGCCAGCAGCGCCGGGACACCAAAAGGAGCTTTCTTT. As protein: CASSAGTPKGAFF.